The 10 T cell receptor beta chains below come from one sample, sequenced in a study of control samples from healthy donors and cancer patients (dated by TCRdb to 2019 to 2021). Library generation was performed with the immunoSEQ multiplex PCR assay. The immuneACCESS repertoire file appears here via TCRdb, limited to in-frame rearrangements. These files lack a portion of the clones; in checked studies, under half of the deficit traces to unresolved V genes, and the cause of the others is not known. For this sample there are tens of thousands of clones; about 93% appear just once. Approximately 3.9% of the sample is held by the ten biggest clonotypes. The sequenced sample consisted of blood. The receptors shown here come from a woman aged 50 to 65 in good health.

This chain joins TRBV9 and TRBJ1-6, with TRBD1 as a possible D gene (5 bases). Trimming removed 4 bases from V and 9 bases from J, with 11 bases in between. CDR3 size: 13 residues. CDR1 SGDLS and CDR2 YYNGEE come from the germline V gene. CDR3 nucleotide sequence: TGTGCCAGCAGCTTCCAAGGGGCTTCACCCCTCCACTTT. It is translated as CASSFQGASPLHF.

CDR3 nucleotide sequence: TGTGCCAGCAGCAGGACAGGGGGCTACGAGCAGTACTTC. It specifies CASSRTGGYEQYF. The V and J genes are TRBV12-3 or TRBV12-4 and TRBJ2-7, with 10 bases fitting TRBD1. This CDR3 is built from 13 residues. The trim removed 6 bases at V and 3 bases at J, leaving 2 bases unmatched.

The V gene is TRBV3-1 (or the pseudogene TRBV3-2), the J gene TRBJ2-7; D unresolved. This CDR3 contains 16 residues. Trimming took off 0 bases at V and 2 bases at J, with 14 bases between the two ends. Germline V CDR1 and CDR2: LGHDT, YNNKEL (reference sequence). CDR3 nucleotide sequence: TGTGCCAGCAGCCAAGATCGAGGTCAGAGCGCCTACGAGCAGTACTTC. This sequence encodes CASSQDRGQSAYEQYF.

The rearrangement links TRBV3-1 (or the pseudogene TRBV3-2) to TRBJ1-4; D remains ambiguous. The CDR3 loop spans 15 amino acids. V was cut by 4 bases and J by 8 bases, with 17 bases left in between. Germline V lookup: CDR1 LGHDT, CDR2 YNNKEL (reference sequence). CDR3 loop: CASSPEATVSEKLFF. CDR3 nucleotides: TGTGCCAGCAGCCCGGAGGCAACCGTGAGCGAAAAACTGTTTTTT.

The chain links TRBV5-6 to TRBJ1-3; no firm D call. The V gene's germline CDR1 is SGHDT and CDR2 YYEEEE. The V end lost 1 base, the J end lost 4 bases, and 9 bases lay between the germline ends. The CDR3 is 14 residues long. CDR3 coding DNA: TGTGCCAGCAGCTTGCTGAGGGCCGGAAACACCATATATTTT. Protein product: CASSLLRAGNTIYF. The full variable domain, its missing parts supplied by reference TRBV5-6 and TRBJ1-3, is DAGVTQSPTHLIKTRGQQVTLRCSPKSGHDTVSWYQQALGQGPQFIFQYYEEEERQRGNFPDRFSGHQFPNYSSELNVNALLLGDSALYLCASSLLRAGNTIYFGEGSWLTVV.

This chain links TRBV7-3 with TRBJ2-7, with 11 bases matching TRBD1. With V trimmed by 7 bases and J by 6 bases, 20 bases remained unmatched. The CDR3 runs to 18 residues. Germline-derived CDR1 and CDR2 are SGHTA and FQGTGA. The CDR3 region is CASNLPSNFRDRGIEQYF. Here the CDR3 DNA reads TGTGCCAGCAATTTACCCTCGAACTTCCGGGACAGGGGGATCGAGCAGTACTTC.

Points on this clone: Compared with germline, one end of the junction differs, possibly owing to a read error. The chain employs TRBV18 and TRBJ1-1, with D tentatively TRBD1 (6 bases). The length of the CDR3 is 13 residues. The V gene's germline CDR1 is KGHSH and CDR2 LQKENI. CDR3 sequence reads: CASSPQGTGEAFF. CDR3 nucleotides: TGTGCCAGCTCCCCACAGGGAACGGGTGAAGCTTTCTTT. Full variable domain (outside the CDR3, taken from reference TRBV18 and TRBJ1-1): NAGVMQNPRHLVRRRGQEARLRCSPMKGHSHVYWYRQLPEEGLKFMVYLQKENIIDESGMPKERFSAEFPKEGPSILRIQQVVRGDSAAYFCASSPQGTGEAFFGQGTRLTVV.

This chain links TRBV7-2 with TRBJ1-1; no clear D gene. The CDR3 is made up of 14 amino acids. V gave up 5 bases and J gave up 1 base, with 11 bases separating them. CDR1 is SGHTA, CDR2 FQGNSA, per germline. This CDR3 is CASSPRRQNTEAFF. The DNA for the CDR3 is TGTGCCAGCAGCCCCCGTCGCCAGAACACTGAAGCTTTCTTT. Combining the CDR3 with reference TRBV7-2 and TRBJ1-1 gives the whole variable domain GAGVSQSPSNKVTEKGKDVELRCDPISGHTALYWYRQSLGQGLEFLIYFQGNSAPDKSGLPSDRFSAERTGGSVSTLTIQRTQQEDSAVYLCASSPRRQNTEAFFGQGTRLTVV.

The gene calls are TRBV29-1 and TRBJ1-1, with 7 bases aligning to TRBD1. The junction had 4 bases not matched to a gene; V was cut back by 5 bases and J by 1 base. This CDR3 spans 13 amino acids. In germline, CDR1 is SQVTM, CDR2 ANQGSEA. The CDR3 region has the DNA TGCAGCGTTACCGACAGGGCGAACACTGAAGCTTTCTTT. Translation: CSVTDRANTEAFF.

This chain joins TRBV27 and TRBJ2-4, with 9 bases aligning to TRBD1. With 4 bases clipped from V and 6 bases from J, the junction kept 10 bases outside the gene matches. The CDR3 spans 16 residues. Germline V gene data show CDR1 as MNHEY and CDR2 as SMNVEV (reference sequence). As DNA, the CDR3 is TGTGCCAGCAGTTCTCCGGGACAGGGTTCCAGAAACATTCAGTACTTC. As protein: CASSSPGQGSRNIQYF.